The entry below describes one T cell receptor beta chain. Antigen: not known. In the authors' workflow: CDR3 differences across clinicopathological groups were used to build a distant-metastasis classifier for papillary thyroid cancer. Via MiXCR, TCRdb re-called the PCR reads. It is TCRdb's table, rather than the study itself, that gives the V and J calls and clone size. This table has roughly 20,000 clones, around two fifths appearing once. Not a single patient had been given any form of treatment at any point before undergoing thyroid surgery. CDR1 and CDR2 (germline): MGHDK, SYGVNS. With V trimmed by 2 bases and J by 2 bases, 8 bases remained unmatched. CDR3 size: 17 residues. The data were obtained in a study of metastatic and nonmetastatic thyroid tumors. Looking at the study overall: Patients with malignant and benign thyroid disease provided blood and tumor or nodule tissue, whose repertoires were compared.

Overall study findings and caveats: Compared with benign nodules, malignant thyroid tumors were reported to have significantly higher TCR beta diversity in both blood and tumor.

V and J are TRBV25-1 and TRBJ2-5; 10 bases match TRBD1. The material sequenced was tumor tissue. The origin of this receptor is a female donor with papillary thyroid cancer or a benign thyroid nodule (not recorded which). Some clones in this sample may be carry-over from other donors' samples. CDR3 sequence reads: CASSEPRTGGGQETQYF. In nucleotides, the CDR3 is TGTGCCAGCAGTGAACCCCGGACAGGGGGAGGGCAAGAGACCCAGTACTTC.